This T cell receptor beta chain comes out of a study of technical replicates of blood from a few donors. Sequencing was performed with immunoSEQ multiplex PCR; in TCRdb, only in-frame clones are kept and a portion is missing. The repertoire consists of just over 80,000 clones, with about 96% occurring once and the leading ten covering around 0.31%. The CDR3 loop spans 13 amino acids. The chain has TRBV21-1 and TRBJ1-2; the table's D call TRBD1 went unverified against the DNA. TRBV21-1 corresponds to a pseudogene. The specimen sequenced was T cells isolated from PBMCs. This TCR came from a human donor in good health. In nucleotides, the CDR3 is TGTGCCAGACAGGGATGTTCTAACTATGGCTACACCTTC. It translates to CARQGCSNYGYTF.